This TCR beta chain was captured by sequencing in a study of cytomegalovirus exposure and HLA in healthy donors. This clone appeared a single time. The junction departs from germline at one end; a sequencing error may be responsible. Other DNA variants within this sample encode the same CDR3. PCR involved 60 Vbeta and 13 Jbeta primers. The method was immunoSEQ multiplex PCR; TCRdb's version includes in-frame clones alone and lacks a portion of them. Seen here are 100,000 to 150,000 clones, about 68% observed once, and the top ten hold more than 3.5%. CDR1 and CDR2 (germline): SSHAT, FNYEAQ (reference sequence). The CDR3 totals 15 residues.

The origin of this receptor is a man aged 35 to 55 in good health and CMV-seropositive. The material sequenced was PBMCs. V gene TRBV7-7 combines with J gene TRBJ2-3; 9 bases map to TRBD1. The CDR3 spells CASSPGTGSTDTQYF. As DNA, the CDR3 is TGTGCTAGCAGCCCAGGGACAGGGAGCACAGATACGCAGTATTTT.